The clone carrying this T cell receptor (beta chain) was counted at least ten times. Its antigen is as yet unknown. These data are taken from a study of response to subunit inactivated influenza vaccine. MiXCR was run by TCRdb on the RT-PCR reads, yielding one entry per CDR3 protein. Among approximately 530,000 distinct CDR3 sequences listed, approximately 12% were seen once. Trimming took 5 bases from V and 3 from J; bases not matched to a gene: 5. The CDR3 sequence is 15 residues long. Study results and limitations: The authors offered the suggestion that each seasonal influenza vaccination recruits few new T cells.

The starting material was PBMCs from blood, obtained 40 to 50 days after vaccination. The rearrangement uses TRBV12-3 or TRBV12-4 and TRBJ2-5; 11 nucleotides match TRBD1. The source is a man over 45 who received an inactivated influenza vaccine. This CDR3 is CASSGRDRGKETQYF. DNA of the CDR3: TGTGCCAGCAGTGGTCGGGACAGGGGGAAAGAGACCCAGTACTTC.